Detailed here is one T cell receptor (beta chain). This record belongs to a study of OX40 agonist ivuxolimab in advanced cancers. Whole-study context: Patients were treated with intravenous ivuxolimab, dosed at 0.01 to 10 mg/kg and infused every 2 weeks.

Clones were read by immunoSEQ multiplex PCR, and TCRdb kept only the in-frame ones, dropping some. This table has roughly 62,000 clones, about 86% appearing once. The clonotype comes from an adult with an advanced solid tumor such as melanoma, head and neck, liver or kidney cancer. This specimen was CD4+ or CD8+ T cells sorted from blood, taken in a trial of the OX40 agonist ivuxolimab.

The CDR3 DNA is TGTGCCAGCAGTCCCTCCCAGATTGGGGGCTACACCTTC. This gives the protein CASSPSQIGGYTF. The V call is TRBV27, the J call TRBJ1-2; unclear D gene. Trimming pared 5 bases from V and 8 bases from J, leaving 15 bases between. This CDR3 is built from 13 residues. The germline gives CDR1 MNHEY, CDR2 SMNVEV (reference sequence).